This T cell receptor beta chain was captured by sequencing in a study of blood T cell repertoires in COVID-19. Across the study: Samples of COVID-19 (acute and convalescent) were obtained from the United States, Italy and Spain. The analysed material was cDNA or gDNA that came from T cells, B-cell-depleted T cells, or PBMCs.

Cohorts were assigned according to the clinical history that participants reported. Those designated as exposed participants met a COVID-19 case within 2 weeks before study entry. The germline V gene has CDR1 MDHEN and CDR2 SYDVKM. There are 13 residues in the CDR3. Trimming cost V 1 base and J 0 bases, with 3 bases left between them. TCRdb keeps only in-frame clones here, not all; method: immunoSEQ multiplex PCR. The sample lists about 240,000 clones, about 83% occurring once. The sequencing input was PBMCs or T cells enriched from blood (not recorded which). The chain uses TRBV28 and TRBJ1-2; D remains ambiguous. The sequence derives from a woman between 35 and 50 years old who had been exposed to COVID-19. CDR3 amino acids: CASSLLANYGYTF. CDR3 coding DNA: TGTGCCAGCAGTTTATTAGCTAACTATGGCTACACCTTC.